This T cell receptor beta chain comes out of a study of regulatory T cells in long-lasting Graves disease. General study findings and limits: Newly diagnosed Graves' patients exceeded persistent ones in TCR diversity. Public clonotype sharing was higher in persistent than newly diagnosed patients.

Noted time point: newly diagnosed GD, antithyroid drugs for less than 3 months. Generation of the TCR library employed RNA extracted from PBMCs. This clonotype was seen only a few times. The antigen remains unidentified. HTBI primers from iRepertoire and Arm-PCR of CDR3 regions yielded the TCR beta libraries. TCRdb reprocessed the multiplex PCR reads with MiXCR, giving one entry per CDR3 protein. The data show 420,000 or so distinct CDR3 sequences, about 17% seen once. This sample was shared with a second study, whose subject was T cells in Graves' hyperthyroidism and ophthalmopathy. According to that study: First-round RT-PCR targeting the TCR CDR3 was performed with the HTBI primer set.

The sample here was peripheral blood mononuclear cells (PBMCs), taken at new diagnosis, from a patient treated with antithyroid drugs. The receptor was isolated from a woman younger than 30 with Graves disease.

CDR3 sequence reads: CASSLLVAGGNTEAFF. DNA for the CDR3: TGCGCCAGCAGCTTGCTGGTCGCTGGGGGGAACACTGAAGCTTTCTTT. This chain links TRBV5-1 with TRBJ1-1, with D possibly matching TRBD1 (5 bases). From germline, CDR1 is SGHRS and CDR2 YFSETQ. This CDR3 is 16 amino acids long. Trimming took off 1 base at V and 1 base at J, with 14 bases between the two ends.